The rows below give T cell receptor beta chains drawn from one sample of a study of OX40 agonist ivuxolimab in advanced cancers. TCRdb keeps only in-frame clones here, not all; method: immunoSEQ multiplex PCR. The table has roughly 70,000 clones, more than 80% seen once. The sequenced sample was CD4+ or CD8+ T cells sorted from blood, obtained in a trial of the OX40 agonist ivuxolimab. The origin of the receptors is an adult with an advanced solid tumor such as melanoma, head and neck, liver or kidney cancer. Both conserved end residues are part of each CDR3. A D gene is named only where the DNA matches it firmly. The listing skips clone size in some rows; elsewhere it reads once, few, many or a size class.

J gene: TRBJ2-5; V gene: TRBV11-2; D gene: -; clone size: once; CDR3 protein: CASSTPRDSIDVQETQYF; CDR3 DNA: TGTGCCAGCAGCACGCCTAGGGACTCTATCGACGTCCAAGAGACCCAGTACTTC
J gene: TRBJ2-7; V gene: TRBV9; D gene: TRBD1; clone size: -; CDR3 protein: CASTKGQGAYEQYF; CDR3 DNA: TGTGCCAGCACTAAGGGACAGGGAGCCTACGAGCAGTACTTC
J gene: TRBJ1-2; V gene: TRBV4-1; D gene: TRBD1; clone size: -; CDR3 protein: CASSQDGQGGYGYTF; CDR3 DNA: TGCGCCAGCAGCCAAGATGGACAGGGAGGCTATGGCTACACCTTC
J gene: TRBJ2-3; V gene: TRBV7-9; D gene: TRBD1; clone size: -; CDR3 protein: CASSLPRTGAPTDTQYF; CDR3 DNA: TGTGCCAGCAGCTTACCTCGGACAGGTGCACCCACAGATACGCAGTATTTT
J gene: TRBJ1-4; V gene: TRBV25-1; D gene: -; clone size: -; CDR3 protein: CASSEKALGTEKLFF; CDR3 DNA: TGTGCCAGCAGTGAAAAGGCCCTGGGAACTGAAAAACTGTTTTTT
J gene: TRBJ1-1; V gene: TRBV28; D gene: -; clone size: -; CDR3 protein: CASSLTGIWSEAFF; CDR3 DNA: TGTGCCAGCAGTTTAACGGGTATCTGGTCTGAAGCTTTCTTT
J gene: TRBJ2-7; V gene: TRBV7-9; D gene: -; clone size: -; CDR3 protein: CASSDSEQYF; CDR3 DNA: TGTGCCAGTAGCGACAGTGAGCAGTACTTC
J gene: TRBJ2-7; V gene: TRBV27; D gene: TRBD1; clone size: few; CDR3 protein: CASGPTGTYEQYF; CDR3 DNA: TGTGCCAGCGGGCCGACAGGGACCTACGAGCAGTACTTC
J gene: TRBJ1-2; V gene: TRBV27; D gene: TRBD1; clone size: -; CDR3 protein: CASRQGGYGYTF; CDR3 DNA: TGTGCCAGCAGGCAGGGGGGCTATGGCTACACCTTC
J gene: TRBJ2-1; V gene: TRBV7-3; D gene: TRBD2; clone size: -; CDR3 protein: CASSSFGGNNEQFF; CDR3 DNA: TGTGCCAGCAGCTCCTTCGGGGGGAACAATGAGCAGTTCTTC
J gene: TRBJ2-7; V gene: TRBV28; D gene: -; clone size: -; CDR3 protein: CASSARTRPHEQYF; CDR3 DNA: TGTGCCAGCAGTGCCCGCACGCGCCCCCACGAGCAGTACTTC
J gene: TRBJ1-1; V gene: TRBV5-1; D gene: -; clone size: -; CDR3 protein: CASSISSGAWEAFF; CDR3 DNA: TGCGCCAGCAGCATTTCCAGTGGGGCGTGGGAAGCTTTCTTT
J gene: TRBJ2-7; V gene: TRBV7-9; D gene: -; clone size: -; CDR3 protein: CASSSDRVPIYEQYF; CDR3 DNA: TGTGCCAGCAGCTCAGACAGAGTTCCGATCTACGAGCAGTACTTC
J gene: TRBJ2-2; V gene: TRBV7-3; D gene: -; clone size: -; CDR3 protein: CASSLVGETGELFF; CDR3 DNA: TGTGCCAGCAGCTTAGTCGGTGAGACCGGGGAGCTGTTTTTT
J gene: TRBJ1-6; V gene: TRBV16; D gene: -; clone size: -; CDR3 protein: CASSQSISYPSSDSPLHF; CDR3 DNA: TGTGCCAGCAGCCAATCAATCAGCTACCCCTCCTCGGATTCACCCCTCCACTTT
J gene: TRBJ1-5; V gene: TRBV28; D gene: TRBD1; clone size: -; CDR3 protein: CASKDRDNQPQHF; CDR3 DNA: TGTGCCAGCAAGGACAGGGACAATCAGCCCCAGCATTTT
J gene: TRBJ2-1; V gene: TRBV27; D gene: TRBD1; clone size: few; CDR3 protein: CASSSFLPGTGVDEQFF; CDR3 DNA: TGTGCCAGCAGTTCGTTCCTTCCCGGGACAGGGGTCGATGAGCAGTTCTTC
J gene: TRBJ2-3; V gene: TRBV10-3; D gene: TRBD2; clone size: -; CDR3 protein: CAISQAGGRDTQYF; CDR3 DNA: TGTGCCATCAGCCAAGCGGGAGGGCGTGATACGCAGTATTTT
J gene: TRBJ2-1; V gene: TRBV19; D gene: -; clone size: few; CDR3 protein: CASSTGLNEQFF; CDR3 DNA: TGTGCCAGTAGTACTGGCCTGAATGAGCAGTTCTTC
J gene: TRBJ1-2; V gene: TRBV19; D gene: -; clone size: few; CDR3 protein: CASTSMAANYGYTF; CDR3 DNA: TGTGCCAGTACCTCGATGGCAGCTAACTATGGCTACACCTTC
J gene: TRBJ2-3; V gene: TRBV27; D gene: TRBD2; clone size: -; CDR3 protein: CASKIWGLASTDTQYF; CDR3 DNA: TGTGCCAGCAAAATCTGGGGACTAGCGTCAACAGATACGCAGTATTTT
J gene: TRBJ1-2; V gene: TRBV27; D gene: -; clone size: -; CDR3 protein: CASSLGGGYGYTF; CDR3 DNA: TGTGCCAGCAGTTTAGGGGGGGGCTATGGCTACACCTTC
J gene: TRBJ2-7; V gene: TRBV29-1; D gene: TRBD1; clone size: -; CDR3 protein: CSVGTGTYEQYF; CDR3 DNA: TGCAGCGTTGGGACAGGGACCTACGAGCAGTACTTC
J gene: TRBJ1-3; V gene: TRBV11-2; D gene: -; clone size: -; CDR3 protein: CASRSIRGLAGNTIYF; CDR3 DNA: TGTGCCAGCAGGTCAATCAGGGGCTTGGCTGGAAACACCATATATTTT
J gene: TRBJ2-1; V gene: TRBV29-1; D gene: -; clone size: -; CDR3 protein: CSAQGDEQFF; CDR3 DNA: TGCAGCGCCCAAGGCGATGAGCAGTTCTTC
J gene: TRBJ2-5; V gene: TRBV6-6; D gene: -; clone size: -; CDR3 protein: CASSYPQETQYF; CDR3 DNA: TGTGCCAGCAGTTACCCCCAAGAGACCCAGTACTTC
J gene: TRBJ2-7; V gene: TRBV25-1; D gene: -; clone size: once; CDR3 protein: CASSRSYEQYF; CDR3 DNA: TGTGCCAGCAGTCGGAGCTACGAGCAGTACTTC
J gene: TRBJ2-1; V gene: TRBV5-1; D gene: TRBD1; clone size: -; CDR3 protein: CASSLGLGQGMSNEQFF; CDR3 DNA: TGCGCCAGCAGCTTGGGGCTCGGACAGGGCATGAGCAATGAGCAGTTCTTC
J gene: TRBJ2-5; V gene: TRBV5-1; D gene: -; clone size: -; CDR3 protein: CASSLMGDQETQYF; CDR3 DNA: TGCGCCAGCAGCTTGATGGGGGATCAAGAGACCCAGTACTTC
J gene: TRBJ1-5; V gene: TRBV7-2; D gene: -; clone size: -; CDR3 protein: CASSLWGEGNQPQHF; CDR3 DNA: TGTGCCAGCAGCTTATGGGGGGAAGGCAATCAGCCCCAGCATTTT
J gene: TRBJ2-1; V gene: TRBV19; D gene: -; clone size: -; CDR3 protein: CASTVAISYNEQFF; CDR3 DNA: TGTGCCAGTACGGTAGCGATCTCCTACAATGAGCAGTTCTTC
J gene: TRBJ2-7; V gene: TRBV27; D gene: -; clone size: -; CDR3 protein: CASSSGLSSYEQYF; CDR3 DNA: TGTGCCAGCAGTTCAGGACTTAGCTCCTACGAGCAGTACTTC
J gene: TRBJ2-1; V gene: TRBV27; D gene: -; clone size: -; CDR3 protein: CASSLSRGYLNEQFF; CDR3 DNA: TGTGCCAGCAGTTTATCTCGTGGATATCTAAATGAGCAGTTCTTC
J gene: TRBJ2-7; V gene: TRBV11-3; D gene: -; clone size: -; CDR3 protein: CASSFPTGKAYEQYF; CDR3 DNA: TGTGCCAGCAGCTTCCCCACGGGTAAGGCCTACGAGCAGTACTTC
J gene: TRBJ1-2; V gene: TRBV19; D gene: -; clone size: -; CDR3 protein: CASSPGEAHYGYTF; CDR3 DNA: TGTGCCAGTAGCCCCGGGGAGGCCCACTATGGCTACACCTTC
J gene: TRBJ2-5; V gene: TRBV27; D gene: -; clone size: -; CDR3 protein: CASSLAGSWETQYF; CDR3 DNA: TGTGCCAGCAGTTTAGCCGGGAGTTGGGAGACCCAGTACTTC
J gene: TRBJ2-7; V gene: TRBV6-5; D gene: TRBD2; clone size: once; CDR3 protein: CASSYFRGDAQYF; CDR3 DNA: TGTGCCAGCAGTTACTTTCGGGGGGACGCGCAGTACTTC
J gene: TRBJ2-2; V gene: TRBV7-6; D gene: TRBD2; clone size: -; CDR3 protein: CASSPQWGGSGELFF; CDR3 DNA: TGTGCCAGCAGCCCCCAATGGGGGGGATCCGGGGAGCTGTTTTTT
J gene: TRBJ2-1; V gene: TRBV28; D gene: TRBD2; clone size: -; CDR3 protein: CASSGGGISSYNEQFF; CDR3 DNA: TGTGCCAGCTCAGGCGGGGGAATCAGCTCCTACAATGAGCAGTTCTTC
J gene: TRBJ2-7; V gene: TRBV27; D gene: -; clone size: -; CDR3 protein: CASSHGPTYEQYF; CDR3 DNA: TGTGCCAGCAGTCACGGCCCCACCTACGAGCAGTACTTC
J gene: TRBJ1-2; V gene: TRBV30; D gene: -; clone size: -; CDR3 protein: CAWSFAANYGYTF; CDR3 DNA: TGTGCCTGGAGTTTTGCAGCCAACTATGGCTACACCTTC
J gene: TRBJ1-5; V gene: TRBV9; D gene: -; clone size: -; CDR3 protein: CASSRASGLNQPQHF; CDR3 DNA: TGTGCCAGCAGCCGGGCATCGGGTCTCAATCAGCCCCAGCATTTT
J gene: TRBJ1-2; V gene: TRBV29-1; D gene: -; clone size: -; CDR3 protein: CSVRDIHVGYTF; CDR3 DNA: TGCAGCGTACGGGATATCCATGTAGGCTACACCTTC
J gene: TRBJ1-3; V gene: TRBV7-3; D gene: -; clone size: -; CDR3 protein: CASSFGQGNTIYF; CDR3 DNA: TGTGCCAGCAGCTTCGGACAGGGAAACACCATATATTTT
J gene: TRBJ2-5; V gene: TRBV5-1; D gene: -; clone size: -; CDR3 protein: CASSLAGYGGTKETQYF; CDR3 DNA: TGCGCCAGCAGCTTGGCCGGTTATGGGGGAACCAAAGAGACCCAGTACTTC
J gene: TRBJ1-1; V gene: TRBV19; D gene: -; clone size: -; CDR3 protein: CASSWSGNTEAFF; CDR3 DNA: TGTGCCAGTAGTTGGAGCGGGAACACTGAAGCTTTCTTT
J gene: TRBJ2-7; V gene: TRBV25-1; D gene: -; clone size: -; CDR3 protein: CASSESTAPIVHEQYF; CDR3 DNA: TGTGCCAGCAGTGAATCTACAGCCCCTATCGTCCACGAGCAGTACTTC
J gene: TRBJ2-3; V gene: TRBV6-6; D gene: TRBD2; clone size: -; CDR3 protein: CASSYAGESTDTQYF; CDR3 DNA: TGTGCCAGCAGTTACGCGGGAGAGAGCACAGATACGCAGTATTTT
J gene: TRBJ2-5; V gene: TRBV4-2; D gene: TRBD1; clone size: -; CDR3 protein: CASSHWTGAQETQYF; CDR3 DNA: TGTGCCAGCAGCCATTGGACAGGAGCGCAAGAGACCCAGTACTTC
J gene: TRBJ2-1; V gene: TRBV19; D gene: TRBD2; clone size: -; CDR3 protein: CASSHASGRWEQFF; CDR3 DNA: TGTGCCAGTAGTCACGCTAGCGGGAGATGGGAGCAGTTCTTC
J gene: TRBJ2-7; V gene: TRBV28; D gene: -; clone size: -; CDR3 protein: CASRYGRQGAYEQYF; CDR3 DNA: TGTGCCAGCAGATACGGGAGGCAGGGGGCCTACGAGCAGTACTTC
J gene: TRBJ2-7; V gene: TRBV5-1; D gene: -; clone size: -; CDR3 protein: CASSFSAGGYEQYF; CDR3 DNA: TGCGCCAGCAGCTTCTCAGCAGGAGGGTACGAGCAGTACTTC
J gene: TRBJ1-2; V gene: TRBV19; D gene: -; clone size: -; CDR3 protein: CASSTPRDINYGYTF; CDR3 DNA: TGTGCCAGTAGTACCCCCCGGGACATTAACTATGGCTACACCTTC
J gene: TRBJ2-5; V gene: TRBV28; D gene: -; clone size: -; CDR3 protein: CASSPTYARQETQYF; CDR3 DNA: TGTGCCAGCAGTCCTACATACGCCCGGCAAGAGACCCAGTACTTC
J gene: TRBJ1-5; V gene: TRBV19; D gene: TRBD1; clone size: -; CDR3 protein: CASRDSYQPQHF; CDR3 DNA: TGTGCCAGTCGGGACAGCTATCAGCCCCAGCATTTT
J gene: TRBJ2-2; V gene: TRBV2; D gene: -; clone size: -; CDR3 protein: CASWAGPDPDTGELFF; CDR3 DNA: TGTGCCAGCTGGGCCGGACCTGACCCTGACACCGGGGAGCTGTTTTTT
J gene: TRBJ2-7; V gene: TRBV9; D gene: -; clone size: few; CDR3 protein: CASSPGQGYEQYF; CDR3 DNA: TGTGCCAGCAGTCCCGGGCAGGGCTACGAGCAGTACTTC
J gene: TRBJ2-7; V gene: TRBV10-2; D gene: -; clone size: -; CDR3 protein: CASSEARSSYEQYF; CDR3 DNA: TGCGCCAGCAGTGAGGCCAGGAGCTCCTACGAGCAGTACTTC
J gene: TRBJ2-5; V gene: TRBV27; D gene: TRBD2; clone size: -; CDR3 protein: CASSETSGSFQETQYF; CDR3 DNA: TGTGCCAGCAGTGAGACTAGCGGGAGTTTTCAAGAGACCCAGTACTTC
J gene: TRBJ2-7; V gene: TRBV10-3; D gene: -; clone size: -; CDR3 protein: CAISEGFRGGEQYF; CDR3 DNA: TGTGCCATCAGTGAAGGTTTCAGGGGGGGCGAGCAGTACTTC